The entry below describes one TCR beta chain. The target antigen is unknown. Genomic DNA, serving as template, underwent TCR beta VDJ and CDR3 profiling. TCRdb re-called the reads through MiXCR, storing one row per CDR3 protein. Here the sample spans about 180,000 distinct CDR3 sequences, less than 55% being singletons. CDR1 SQVTM and CDR2 ANQGSEA come from the germline V gene. Trimming removed 4 bases from V and 1 base from J; junction bases left unmatched: 1. CDR3 size: 14 residues. The sample is drawn from a study of CD8+CD57+ T cells in acquired aplastic anemia. Study at large: Each DNA sample taken from sorted CD4+ and CD8+ cells came to about 3.2 ug on average. For CD4+ cells, healthy donors had an average of about 10 million reads.

Study findings and constraints: Significant differences in CD8+ Simpson's diversity were not observed between patients and controls. Patients and controls shared twenty-nine CD8+ CDR3 sequences, which appeared highly expressed in patients and within their immunodominant clones.

The receptor was derived from a human donor in good health. The sequenced sample consisted of sorted CD4+, CD8+, or CD8+CD57+ T cells (not recorded which) from PBMCs. V usage is TRBV29-1 and J usage is TRBJ2-7, with 13 positions matching TRBD2. The CDR3 reads CSVGLAGGSYEQYF. The CDR3 DNA reads as TGCAGCGTTGGACTAGCGGGAGGATCCTACGAGCAGTACTTC.